The 2 T cell receptor beta chains reported below all come from one sample, sequenced in a study of T cells in Graves' hyperthyroidism and ophthalmopathy. It was RNA transcripts that yielded the amplified TCR beta CDR3 regions. A set of HTBI primers served as the primers for a first-round RT-PCR of the TCR CDR3. TCRdb used MiXCR to reprocess the multiplex PCR reads, holding one entry per CDR3 protein. The table includes some 150,000 distinct CDR3 sequences, more than 20% detected once. The sequencing input was blood. These receptors were taken from a woman between 50 and 59 years old with Graves' hyperthyroidism that later progressed to Graves' ophthalmopathy.

The J gene is TRBJ2-3, the V gene TRBV12-3 or TRBV12-4; unclear D gene. V lost 4 bases and J 5 bases, leaving 4 bases between the germline ends. This CDR3 contains 11 residues. The CDR3 bases are TGTGCCAGCAGTTCATTAGATACGCAGTATTTT. Its protein product is CASSSLDTQYF.

This clonotype was counted between two and nine times. The chain uses TRBV28 and TRBJ1-1, with unresolved D. This CDR3 has 16 amino acids. The germline V gene has CDR1 MDHEN and CDR2 SYDVKM. The V end lost 3 bases, the J end lost 0 bases, and 14 bases lay between the germline ends. The CDR3 DNA reads TGTGCCAGCAGTTTTTTATTCTCCAGAATGAACACTGAAGCTTTCTTT. Its translation: CASSFLFSRMNTEAFF.